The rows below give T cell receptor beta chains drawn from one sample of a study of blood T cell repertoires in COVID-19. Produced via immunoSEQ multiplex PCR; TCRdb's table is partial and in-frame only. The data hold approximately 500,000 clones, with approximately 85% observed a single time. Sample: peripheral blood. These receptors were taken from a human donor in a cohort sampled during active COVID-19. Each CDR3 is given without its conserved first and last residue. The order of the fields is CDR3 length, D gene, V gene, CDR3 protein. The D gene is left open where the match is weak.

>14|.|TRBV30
AWSPVPTFSGNTIY
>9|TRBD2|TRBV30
AWRHGREQY
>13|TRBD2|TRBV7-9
ASSSSGWNQETQY
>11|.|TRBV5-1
ASSLRGIGELF
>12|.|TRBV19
ASSRDLSSYEQY
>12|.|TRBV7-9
ASSYFGGSTEAF
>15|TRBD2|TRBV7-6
ASSNAPGLAGVETQY
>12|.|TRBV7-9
ASSLLGGNSPLH
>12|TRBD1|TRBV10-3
ATYSGTGGEKLF
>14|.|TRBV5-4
ASSLEVGPRTDTQY
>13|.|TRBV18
ASSPSGAMNTEAF
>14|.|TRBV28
ASRKWRDARDTEAF
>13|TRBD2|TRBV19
ASSIPLAGTGELF
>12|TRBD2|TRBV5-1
ASSLSGGTYEQY
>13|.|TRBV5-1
ASSLEGGLNYGYT
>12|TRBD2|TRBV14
ASSYGPTSVEQY